The 30 T cell receptor beta chains given below trace back to one sample, sequenced in a study of blood T cell repertoires in COVID-19. The repertoire was sequenced with immunoSEQ multiplex PCR; TCRdb's copy has only in-frame clones and lacks some. The sample includes 60,000 to 95,000 clones, approximately 79% seen only once; the top ten take 2.6%. Source material: peripheral blood. These TCRs come from a human donor with acute or convalescent COVID-19. The donor label of this sample is uncertain.

This clone was detected once. The chain has TRBV7-9 and TRBJ2-3; 7 bases agree with TRBD1. The trim removed 5 bases at V and 2 bases at J, leaving 7 bases unmatched. Germline V gives CDR1 SEHNR, CDR2 FQNEAQ (reference sequence). The CDR3 has 15 residues. DNA of the CDR3: TGTGCCAGCAGCGGCAGGGGGTTCTTCACAGATACGCAGTATTTT. It encodes CASSGRGFFTDTQYF.

The chain links TRBV2 to TRBJ1-6; D is possibly TRBD1 (5 bases). Germline V gene sequence: CDR1 SNHLY, CDR2 FYNNEI. This CDR3 is built from 16 residues. Trimming removed 2 bases from V and 12 bases from J, with 20 bases in between. CDR3 sequence reads: CASSEPQGRGMGPLHF. CDR3 bases: TGTGCCAGCAGTGAACCGCAGGGTAGGGGTATGGGACCCCTCCACTTT.

This clone was seen a few times. The chain carries TRBV24-1 and TRBJ2-1; tentative D call: TRBD1 (6 bases). The CDR3 is 14 amino acids. The ends were cut back, 5 bases at V and 10 bases at J, with 17 bases in the middle. Germline CDR1 is KGHDR and CDR2 is SFDVKD. The CDR3 coding sequence is TGTGCCACCAGTGTTTCGGGACACCCAGGGGAGCAGTTCTTC. Translation gives CATSVSGHPGEQFF.

This clone has just a few counts. This chain connects TRBV9 to TRBJ1-1; D perhaps matches TRBD1 (6 bases). Trimming removed 4 bases from V and 3 bases from J, with 22 bases in between. This CDR3 has 17 residues. The germline CDR1 and CDR2 sequences are SGDLS and YYNGEE. For the CDR3, the DNA is TGTGCCAGCAGCCCAGGGGCGAGGGTGGTGTTGGACACTGAAGCTTTCTTT. Protein sequence: CASSPGARVVLDTEAFF.

The chain employs TRBV7-9 and TRBJ2-5; 13 nucleotides agree with TRBD2. Germline values: CDR1 SEHNR, CDR2 FQNEAQ (reference sequence). The CDR3 is 17 amino acids. Germline trimming cut 1 base from V and 5 bases from J; bases unmatched to any gene: 7. The chain's CDR3 is CASSLGSGLAGVETQYF. DNA for the CDR3: TGTGCCAGCAGCTTAGGCTCCGGACTAGCGGGAGTGGAGACCCAGTACTTC.

V and J are TRBV29-1 and TRBJ1-1; no clear D gene. Looked up from germline, CDR1 is SQVTM and CDR2 is ANQGSEA. This CDR3 spans 13 amino acids. Trimming shortened V by 4 bases and J by 1 base, and 10 bases separated the two germline ends. CDR3 DNA: TGCAGCGTTGTGGGGAGGTCGAACACTGAAGCTTTCTTT. Its translation is CSVVGRSNTEAFF.

The rearrangement links TRBV5-6 to TRBJ1-6, with 8 nucleotides matching TRBD1. Germline CDR1 reads SGHDT; CDR2 reads YYEEEE. Losses at the gene ends were 0 bases for V and 6 bases for J; bases not matched to a gene: 5. The CDR3 has 16 residues. CDR3 residues: CASSLARDRFNSPLHF. As DNA, the CDR3 is TGTGCCAGCAGCTTGGCCCGGGACAGGTTTAATTCACCCCTCCACTTT. The full variable domain, rest sourced from reference TRBV5-6 and TRBJ1-6, is DAGVTQSPTHLIKTRGQQVTLRCSPKSGHDTVSWYQQALGQGPQFIFQYYEEEERQRGNFPDRFSGHQFPNYSSELNVNALLLGDSALYLCASSLARDRFNSPLHFGNGTRLTVT.

The V call is TRBV3-1 (or the pseudogene TRBV3-2), the J call TRBJ2-5; D is ambiguous. This CDR3 contains 12 residues. Deletions cut 7 bases from V and 9 bases from J, with 15 bases between. In germline, CDR1 is LGHDT, CDR2 YNNKEL (reference sequence). The CDR3: CASTKEVGAQYF. DNA for the CDR3: TGTGCCAGCACCAAAGAGGTCGGAGCCCAGTACTTC.

The chain recombines TRBV2 with TRBJ2-3; 8 bases agree with TRBD2. The CDR3 contains 15 residues. Germline V gene sequence: CDR1 SNHLY, CDR2 FYNNEI. Trimming cost V 4 bases and J 1 base; bases outside gene matches: 4. CDR3 DNA: TGTGCCAGCAGTGTTGCAGCGGGGGGCACAGATACGCAGTATTTT. This translates into CASSVAAGGTDTQYF.

The sample holds one count of this clone. The chain joins TRBV28 to TRBJ1-1; D remains ambiguous. This CDR3 has 12 residues. Germline values: CDR1 MDHEN, CDR2 SYDVKM. V was shortened by 6 bases and J by 7 bases, with 12 bases between the two germline ends. CDR3 in amino acids: CASRQERVEAFF. CDR3 bases: TGTGCCAGCAGGCAAGAGAGGGTTGAAGCTTTCTTT.

This sequence joins TRBV9 and TRBJ2-1; 10 positions match TRBD2. Germline CDR1 reads SGDLS; CDR2 reads YYNGEE. The CDR3 runs 16 residues. Losses at the gene ends were 4 bases for V and 6 bases for J; bases not matched to a gene: 10. CDR3 coding DNA: TGTGCCAGCAGCCTCGGAAATCCTAGCGGGGGCAATGAGCAGTTCTTC. Amino acid sequence: CASSLGNPSGGNEQFF.

The chain joins TRBV15 to TRBJ1-4, with TRBD1 identical over 10 bases. This CDR3 is 15 amino acids long. CDR1 and CDR2 from the germline V gene are LNHNV and YYDKDF (reference sequence). J lost 8 bases, V lost 1 base, and 4 bases had no gene match. CDR3 region: CATSRGDRGREKLFF. The CDR3 DNA is TGTGCCACCAGCAGAGGGGACAGGGGTAGGGAAAAACTGTTTTTT.

The CDR3 DNA follows: TGTGCCACCAGCAAGGATCCAGGGAACAACTCTGGAAACACCATATATTTT. Its translation is CATSKDPGNNSGNTIYF. The J gene is TRBJ1-3, the V gene TRBV15; maybe TRBD1 (5 bases). The CDR3 runs to 17 residues. Trimming cost V 4 bases and J 0 bases, with 16 bases left between them. CDR1 and CDR2 (germline): LNHNV, YYDKDF (reference sequence).

The chain links TRBV7-2 to TRBJ2-3, with no clear D. The CDR3 has 12 residues. The V and J ends lost 5 bases and 7 bases respectively, with 10 bases between them. Looked up from germline, CDR1 is SGHTA and CDR2 is FQGNSA. Here the CDR3 reads CASSTPPHTQYF. In DNA form, the CDR3 reads TGTGCCAGCAGCACTCCCCCCCATACGCAGTATTTT.

The genes are TRBV11-3 and TRBJ2-5; D uncertain. CDR1 and CDR2 (germline): SGHNT, YENEEA. CDR3 length equals 13 residues. V was clipped by 5 bases and J by 3 bases, with 10 bases between them. CDR3 DNA sequence: TGTGCCAGCAGCAAACAGCTCAAAGAGACCCAGTACTTC. Its translation is CASSKQLKETQYF.

The chain links TRBV15 to TRBJ1-4; 9 bases map to TRBD1. This CDR3 is built from 16 residues. Germline CDR1 and CDR2: LNHNV and YYDKDF (reference sequence). Trimming removed 3 bases from V and 3 bases from J; junction bases left unmatched: 5. The CDR3 DNA sequence: TGTGCCACCAGCAGGGGGACAGGGTCTTCTAATGAAAAACTGTTTTTT. It specifies CATSRGTGSSNEKLFF. The entire variable domain, with the rest obtained from reference TRBV15 and TRBJ1-4, is as follows: DAMVIQNPRYQVTQFGKPVTLSCSQTLNHNVMYWYQQKSSQAPKLLFHYYDKDFNNEADTPDNFQSRRPNTSFCFLDIRSPGLGDTAMYLCATSRGTGSSNEKLFFGSGTQLSVL.

This clone was counted once. The rearrangement uses TRBV9 and TRBJ1-3, with D possibly being TRBD1 (6 bases). The CDR3 sequence is 14 residues long. V was pared by 3 bases and J by 6 bases, with 13 bases between. Germline-derived CDR1 and CDR2 are SGDLS and YYNGEE. CDR3 loop: CASSERQAANTIYF. CDR3 coding DNA: TGTGCCAGCAGCGAGCGACAGGCGGCAAACACCATATATTTT.

The gene calls are TRBV9 and TRBJ2-1; possible D gene TRBD2, 5 bases. Germline CDR1 and CDR2: SGDLS and YYNGEE. The CDR3 sequence is 15 residues long. The V end was cut by 0 bases, the J end by 6 bases, with 13 bases between. In DNA form, the CDR3 reads TGTGCCAGCAGCGTAGGACCCCTTGGAGGCAATGAGCAGTTCTTC. This sequence encodes CASSVGPLGGNEQFF.

This chain uses TRBV28 with TRBJ1-3, with 7 bases that match TRBD1. CDR3 size: 15 residues. Trimming cost V 5 bases and J 0 bases; bases outside gene matches: 4. Germline assignment: CDR1 MDHEN and CDR2 SYDVKM. The CDR3 region has the DNA TGTGCCAGCAGTGTCGGGACAGCCTCTGGAAACACCATATATTTT. Residues: CASSVGTASGNTIYF.

The rearrangement joins TRBV6-5 to TRBJ2-3; TRBD2 might be the D (6 bases). The germline gives CDR1 MNHEY, CDR2 SVGAGI. This CDR3 spans 14 amino acids. With 10 bases removed from V and 3 bases from J, the gap between germline ends came to 17 bases. The CDR3 here is CATLLERVTDTQYF. The CDR3 DNA follows: TGTGCCACCCTCCTAGAGCGGGTGACAGATACGCAGTATTTT.

The chain has TRBV2 and TRBJ2-4, with TRBD2 identical over 8 bases. V dropped 6 bases and J dropped 4; count of bases not matched to a gene: 17. Germline V gene data show CDR1 as SNHLY and CDR2 as FYNNEI. The length of the CDR3 is 18 residues. The CDR3 spells CASRDRALRAGEKNIQYF. The DNA of the CDR3 is TGTGCCAGCAGGGACCGCGCTTTAAGAGCGGGAGAAAAAAACATTCAGTACTTC.

The rearrangement joins TRBV5-1 to TRBJ1-1, with 9 bases fitting TRBD1. This CDR3 region has 13 residues. Trimming cost V 0 bases and J 10 bases; bases outside gene matches: 4. Germline V lookup: CDR1 SGHRS, CDR2 YFSETQ. The CDR3 reads CASSLDRQGVAFF. CDR3 bases: TGCGCCAGCAGCTTGGACCGACAGGGGGTAGCTTTCTTT.

With regard to this clone: The junction differs from germline at one of its ends, possibly a read error. The chain has TRBV5-1 and TRBJ2-1; 7 nucleotides agree with TRBD2. The V gene's germline CDR1 is SGHRS and CDR2 YFSETQ. CDR3 size: 11 residues. Written as DNA, the CDR3 is TGCGCCAGCAGCTTGCGGGGGGATTTGCTCTTC. This sequence encodes CASSLRGDLLF.

A few counts support this clone. This sequence joins TRBV6-6 and TRBJ2-3, with 14 bases aligning to TRBD2. CDR1 is MNHNY, CDR2 SVGAGI, per germline (reference sequence). The ends lost 4 bases at V and 10 bases at J; junction bases unmatched: 4. The CDR3 sequence is 14 residues long. The CDR3 here is CASSFGTSGGPQYF. DNA for the CDR3: TGTGCCAGCAGTTTTGGGACTAGCGGGGGTCCGCAGTATTTT.

CDR3 DNA sequence: TGTGCCAGTAGTCCCCGTGACAGGGGGGCCGCAGATACGCAGTATTTT. Encoded protein: CASSPRDRGAADTQYF. The genes are TRBV19 and TRBJ2-3; 9 bases are a match to TRBD1. The CDR3 covers 16 residues. Trimming at V came to 5 bases and at J to 4 bases, leaving 10 bases not matched to a gene. Germline V gene lookup returns CDR1 LNHDA and CDR2 SQIVND (reference sequence).

The CDR3 spells CASSTGGSYEQYF. DNA of the CDR3: TGTGCCAGTAGTACAGGGGGCTCCTACGAGCAGTACTTC. The chain employs TRBV19 and TRBJ2-7, with 7 positions matching TRBD1. The germline CDR1 and CDR2 sequences are LNHDA and SQIVND (reference sequence). J was trimmed by 0 bases and V by 4 bases; bases with no gene match: 0. The CDR3 has 13 residues.

The chain is built from TRBV5-4 and TRBJ2-2, with 11 bases that match TRBD2. The V gene's germline CDR1 is SGHNT and CDR2 YYREEE (reference sequence). This CDR3 has 16 residues. After removal of 4 bases from V and 1 base from J, the junction contained 3 bases not matched to a gene. The CDR3 protein is CASSRGLAGNTGELFF. The CDR3 coding sequence is TGTGCCAGCAGCAGAGGACTAGCGGGGAACACCGGGGAGCTGTTTTTT.

The chain couples TRBV24-1 to TRBJ1-2; D is perhaps TRBD1 (5 bases). Trimming left V 4 bases short and J 9 bases short, with 14 bases between. Per the germline V gene, CDR1 is KGHDR and CDR2 is SFDVKD. The CDR3 contains 13 residues. DNA of the CDR3: TGTGCCACCAGTGACTATCCGACAGACCGCTACACCTTC. Encoded protein: CATSDYPTDRYTF.

V is TRBV7-3 and J is TRBJ2-7; D not resolved. Germline CDR1 is SGHTA and CDR2 is FQGTGA. V was cut by 1 base and J by 2 bases, with 3 bases left in between. This CDR3 spans 12 amino acids. The CDR3 region has the DNA TGTGCCAGCAGCTTAAACACCTACGAGCAGTACTTC. Its translation: CASSLNTYEQYF. Combining the CDR3 with reference TRBV7-3 and TRBJ2-7 gives the whole variable domain GAGVSQTPSNKVTEKGKYVELRCDPISGHTALYWYRQSLGQGPEFLIYFQGTGAADDSGLPNDRFFAVRPEGSVSTLKIQRTERGDSAVYLCASSLNTYEQYFGPGTRLTVT.

The chain carries TRBV7-9 and TRBJ2-7; 7 positions match TRBD1. Germline-derived CDR1 and CDR2 are SEHNR and FQNEAQ (reference sequence). V dropped 7 bases and J dropped 2; count of bases not matched to a gene: 11. CDR3 length: 15 amino acids. This CDR3 is CASNLTGVPAYEQYF. The CDR3 bases are TGTGCCAGCAACCTAACAGGGGTACCCGCCTACGAGCAGTACTTC.